This T cell receptor beta chain was recorded in a study of T cells after yellow fever vaccination. Regarding the study as a whole: A weaker but faster secondary response was observed, peaking on day 5 versus 15. Post-booster repertoires again held most primary-vaccination clones (roughly 95% CD4, approximately 90% CD8).

Making TCR cDNA involved 5'RACE template switching, which added UMIs and a universal primer site. TCRdb re-derived calls from the 5' RACE reads in MiXCR, one entry per CDR3 protein. The sample has 300,000 or so distinct CDR3 sequences, approximately 3.9% seen once. The CDR3 has 15 amino acids. Trimming removed 7 bases from V and 0 bases from J, with 17 bases in between. Germline V lookup: CDR1 SGHRS, CDR2 YFSETQ. As for this clonotype: Antigen specificity is unknown.

This chain joins TRBV5-1 and TRBJ2-7, with a tentative D call TRBD2 (7 bases). This TCR was recovered from a man between 18 and 29 years old who received the YFV17D yellow fever vaccine. Specimen: PBMCs, collected 5 days after the yellow fever booster vaccination. CDR3 in amino acids: CASHPGGMSSYEQYF. The CDR3 DNA sequence: TGCGCCAGCCACCCGGGGGGCATGAGCTCCTACGAGCAGTACTTC.